This T cell receptor (beta chain) stems from a study of cytomegalovirus exposure and HLA in healthy donors. Study-wide results and limits: In a later analysis, productive TCRs from donors in an Asian-associated ancestry cluster reportedly carried fewer N-insertions than the cohort mean. Productive rates of about 87% or about 30% were seen for most TCR beta V segments in an earlier analysis. Cytomegalovirus association was listed for approximately 160 TCR beta chains.

The PCR employed 60 Vbeta primers together with 13 Jbeta primers. The repertoire was sequenced with immunoSEQ multiplex PCR; TCRdb's copy has only in-frame clones and lacks some. The top ten hold 3% of the sample, which has some 65,000 clones, 70% to 85% seen once. Concerning this clone itself: Its cognate antigen is unknown.

Sequenced material: PBMCs. The TCR comes from a girl aged 5-17 years in good health and CMV-seropositive.

This CDR3 is CASSGWTGYGYTF. The CDR3 DNA follows: TGTGCCAGCAGTGGATGGACAGGGTATGGCTACACCTTC. The chain carries TRBV2 and TRBJ1-2; 8 nucleotides align to TRBD1. V dropped 4 bases and J dropped 5; count of bases not matched to a gene: 3. This CDR3 comprises 13 residues. Germline V lookup: CDR1 SNHLY, CDR2 FYNNEI.